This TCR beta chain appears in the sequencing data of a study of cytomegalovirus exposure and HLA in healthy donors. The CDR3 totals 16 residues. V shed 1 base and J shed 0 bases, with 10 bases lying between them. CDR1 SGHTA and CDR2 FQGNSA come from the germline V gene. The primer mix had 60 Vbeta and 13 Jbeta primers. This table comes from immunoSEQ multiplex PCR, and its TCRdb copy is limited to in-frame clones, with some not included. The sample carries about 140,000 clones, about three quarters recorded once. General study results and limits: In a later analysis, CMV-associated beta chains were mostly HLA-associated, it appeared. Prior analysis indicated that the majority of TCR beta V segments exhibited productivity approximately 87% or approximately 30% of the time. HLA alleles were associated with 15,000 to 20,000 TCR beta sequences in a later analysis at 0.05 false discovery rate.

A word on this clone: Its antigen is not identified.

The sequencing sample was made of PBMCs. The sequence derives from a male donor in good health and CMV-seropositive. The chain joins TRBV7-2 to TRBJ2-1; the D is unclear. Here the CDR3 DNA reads TGTGCCAGCAGCTTAGGTCTAGAATACTCCTACAATGAGCAGTTCTTC. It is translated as CASSLGLEYSYNEQFF.